Only a few counts were recorded for the clone carrying this T cell receptor (beta chain). Its matching antigen is unknown. Data came from immunoSEQ multiplex PCR; TCRdb stores just in-frame clones and leaves some out. The sample yields 55,000 to 85,000 clones, roughly 90% seen once. The CDR3 loop spans 17 amino acids. From germline, CDR1 is LNHNV and CDR2 YYDKDF (reference sequence). Losses at the gene ends were 3 bases for V and 1 base for J; bases not matched to a gene: 7. The data derive from a study of graft-versus-host responses after intestinal transplantation. Turning to the study itself: In this cohort, recipients had multivisceral, liver-intestinal, or isolated intestinal transplants. General observations from the study: Peak circulating GvH clone levels tracked with early post-transplant HvG declines. The authors found GvH clones in recipient marrow, some appearing first in ileum or blood. Individuals who had graft-donor T cell macrochimerism had allografts that showed high graft-versus-host to host-versus-graft clonal ratios.

This TCR was recovered from a human donor who received an intestinal transplant. The chain couples TRBV15 to TRBJ2-2; 8 nucleotides align to TRBD1. Sequenced here: unstimulated CD8+ T cells sorted from spleen or lymph node cells, sampled before intestinal transplant. CDR3 sequence reads: CATSRATGTGNTGELFF. In DNA form, the CDR3 reads TGTGCCACCAGCAGGGCCACCGGGACAGGGAACACCGGGGAGCTGTTTTTT. Filled out from reference TRBV15 and TRBJ2-2, the complete variable domain reads DAMVIQNPRYQVTQFGKPVTLSCSQTLNHNVMYWYQQKSSQAPKLLFHYYDKDFNNEADTPDNFQSRRPNTSFCFLDIRSPGLGDTAMYLCATSRATGTGNTGELFFGEGSRLTVL.